Below are 30 T cell receptor beta chains sequenced from a single sample in a study of shared clonotypes between healthy human individuals. The data were produced by immunoSEQ multiplex PCR, yet TCRdb's version contains in-frame clones alone and is incomplete. The sample lists around 2,000,000 clones, 85% to 95% occurring once. CD45RO-negative, CCR7-positively selected cells formed the naive CD8 fraction, excluding terminally differentiated effector memory CD45RA+ cells. Sequenced: naive CD8+ T cells from PBMCs. Receptor source: a man aged 18-30 years in good health. Some clones in this sample may be carry-over from other donors' samples.

This clone was seen once. The V call is TRBV25-1, the J call TRBJ1-2, with 7 bases identical to TRBD1. Trimming cost V 1 base and J 6 bases; bases outside gene matches: 8. Germline CDR1 MGHDK, CDR2 SYGVNS. The CDR3 is 15 residues long. CDR3 in amino acids: CASSELGRGPDGYTF. The CDR3 DNA reads as TGTGCCAGCAGTGAATTGGGGAGGGGGCCCGATGGCTACACCTTC.

The chain carries TRBV7-2 and TRBJ2-1, with a weak D call TRBD2 (5 bases). The germline gives CDR1 SGHTA, CDR2 FQGNSA. Between the trimmed V and J ends, which lost 5 bases and 15 bases, there was a span of 14 bases. The CDR3 length is 11 residues. CDR3: CASSLAGKGFF. The CDR3 DNA is TGTGCCAGCAGCCTGGCCGGGAAGGGGTTCTTC.

V gene TRBV4-2 combines with J gene TRBJ2-7; D is perhaps TRBD2 (6 bases). Trimming left V 2 bases short and J 0 bases short, with 8 bases between. The CDR3 contains 14 residues. The germline V gene encodes CDR1 LGHNA and CDR2 YNFKEQ. Written as DNA, the CDR3 is TGTGCCAGCAGCCAACGGGACTCCTCCTACGAGCAGTACTTC. Its protein product is CASSQRDSSYEQYF.

The gene calls are TRBV19 and TRBJ2-5; 10 nucleotides line up with TRBD2. Germline CDR1 reads LNHDA; CDR2 reads SQIVND (reference sequence). The CDR3 totals 17 residues. Germline trimming cut 2 bases from V and 1 base from J; bases unmatched to any gene: 7. CDR3 coding DNA: TGTGCCAGTAGTATAATAGGCCTAGCGGGGGTCCAAGAGACCCAGTACTTC. Amino acid sequence: CASSIIGLAGVQETQYF.

The rearrangement links TRBV29-1 to TRBJ1-3; D is perhaps TRBD1 (6 bases). The CDR3 is 14 residues long. Between the trimmed V and J ends, which lost 4 bases and 3 bases, there was a span of 13 bases. Germline V CDR1 and CDR2: SQVTM, ANQGSEA. As DNA, the CDR3 is TGCAGCGTTGTTGGGGGGCTCGGTGGAAACACCATATATTTT. Translated: CSVVGGLGGNTIYF. Looking up the rest from reference TRBV29-1 and TRBJ1-3 gives the full variable domain: SAVISQKPSRDICQRGTSLTIQCQVDSQVTMMFWYRQQPGQSLTLIATANQGSEATYESGFVIDKFPISRPNLTFSTLTVSNMSPEDSSIYLCSVVGGLGGNTIYFGEGSWLTVV.

The chain recombines TRBV7-2 with TRBJ1-6, with 7 bases aligning to TRBD1. This CDR3 is 19 amino acids long. CDR1 and CDR2 from the germline V gene are SGHTA and FQGNSA. The ends lost 3 bases at V and 7 bases at J; junction bases unmatched: 18. CDR3 amino acids: CASSLGITRGGRLNSPLHF. CDR3 sequence (DNA): TGTGCCAGCAGCTTGGGAATAACCAGGGGGGGGCGGTTGAATTCACCCCTCCACTTT.

The chain combines TRBV6-6 with TRBJ2-7, with 10 bases matching TRBD1. V dropped 5 bases and J dropped 5; count of bases not matched to a gene: 12. The CDR3 contains 16 residues. Germline lookup yields CDR1 MNHNY and CDR2 SVGAGI (reference sequence). CDR3 DNA: TGTGCCAGCAGTCCTACTCGGACAGGGGGTATCGACGAGCAGTACTTC. Translated, it gives CASSPTRTGGIDEQYF.

This sequence joins TRBV27 and TRBJ2-1, with 11 bases aligning to TRBD2. Losses at the gene ends were 2 bases for V and 6 bases for J; bases not matched to a gene: 3. The CDR3 runs to 15 residues. The germline V gene encodes CDR1 MNHEY and CDR2 SMNVEV (reference sequence). This chain's CDR3 is CASSLGTSGGNEQFF. The CDR3 nucleotides read TGTGCCAGCAGTTTAGGGACTAGCGGAGGCAATGAGCAGTTCTTC.

The rearrangement uses TRBV4-1 and TRBJ2-2; 9 nucleotides line up with TRBD2. Germline assignment: CDR1 MGHRA and CDR2 YSYEKL. V lost 4 bases and J lost 1; bases outside the gene matches: 7. This CDR3 has 17 amino acids. CDR3 coding DNA: TGCGCCAGCAGCCCATATAGCGGGAGTAGGAACACCGGGGAGCTGTTTTTT. It yields the protein CASSPYSGSRNTGELFF.

Regarding this clone: Other DNA sequences in the same sample also yield this CDR3. V is TRBV11-2 and J is TRBJ1-1; D remains ambiguous. Between the trimmed V and J ends, which lost 5 bases and 1 base, there was a span of 5 bases. Germline CDR1 reads SGHAT; CDR2 reads FQNNGV. This CDR3 is built from 12 residues. CDR3 in amino acids: CASSPTNTEAFF. The DNA for the CDR3 is TGTGCCAGCAGCCCAACGAACACTGAAGCTTTCTTT. The variable domain in full, completed from reference TRBV11-2 and TRBJ1-1, reads EAGVAQSPRYKIIEKRQSVAFWCNPISGHATLYWYQQILGQGPKLLIQFQNNGVVDDSQLPKDRFSAERLKGVDSTLKIQPAKLEDSAVYLCASSPTNTEAFFGQGTRLTVV.

The table lists this clone with a count of one. This chain joins TRBV2 and TRBJ2-1; D ambiguous. Looked up from germline, CDR1 is SNHLY and CDR2 is FYNNEI. The V and J ends lost 1 base and 3 bases respectively, with 7 bases between them. The CDR3 is made up of 14 amino acids. The CDR3 DNA follows: TGTGCCAGCAGTGAAGTTGGGTTCTACAATGAGCAGTTCTTC. Its protein is CASSEVGFYNEQFF.

The chain combines TRBV2 with TRBJ2-7; 9 positions agree with TRBD1. Germline V CDR1 and CDR2: SNHLY, FYNNEI. CDR3 size: 18 residues. Trimming took 6 bases from V and 3 from J; bases not matched to a gene: 18. CDR3 protein: CASRDPGTGNEGLYEQYF. CDR3 in DNA: TGTGCCAGCAGAGATCCCGGGACAGGGAACGAAGGCCTCTACGAGCAGTACTTC.

The chain recombines TRBV5-1 with TRBJ1-1; a weak D match, TRBD1 (6 bases). This CDR3 contains 14 residues. Trimming removed 0 bases from V and 4 bases from J, with 10 bases in between. Germline values: CDR1 SGHRS, CDR2 YFSETQ. For the CDR3, the DNA is TGCGCCAGCAGCTTGGATAAGGGGGGCACTGAAGCTTTCTTT. This sequence encodes CASSLDKGGTEAFF.

The J gene is TRBJ1-1, the V gene TRBV5-4, with 7 nucleotides matching TRBD1. The V gene end was trimmed by 0 bases and the J gene end by 4 bases; junction bases not matched to a gene: 6. In germline, CDR1 is SGHNT, CDR2 YYREEE (reference sequence). The CDR3 contains 15 residues. The CDR3 region has the DNA TGTGCCAGCAGCTTGGAGGGGGCTAGGGGCACTGAAGCTTTCTTT. Encoded protein: CASSLEGARGTEAFF.

The CDR3 sequence is CASSPGLAGDLRGELFF. DNA for the CDR3: TGTGCCAGCAGCCCTGGACTAGCGGGGGACCTTCGGGGGGAGCTGTTTTTT. J is TRBJ2-2 and V is TRBV9, with TRBD2 identical over 13 bases. Looked up from germline, CDR1 is SGDLS and CDR2 is YYNGEE. The CDR3 spans 17 residues. With V trimmed by 4 bases and J by 8 bases, 11 bases remained unmatched.

The rearrangement links TRBV2 to TRBJ2-1, with TRBD2 matching over 10 bases. Germline CDR1 SNHLY, CDR2 FYNNEI. CDR3 length: 15 amino acids. The J segment lost 10 bases and the V segment lost 10 bases, leaving 16 bases of the junction unmatched. CDR3 sequence: CATRTTSGDPKEQFF. DNA for the CDR3: TGTGCCACCCGGACAACTAGCGGGGACCCCAAGGAGCAGTTCTTC.

V usage is TRBV27 and J usage is TRBJ1-5; 9 positions match TRBD1. Germline loops: CDR1 MNHEY, CDR2 SMNVEV (reference sequence). This CDR3 contains 15 residues. V shed 3 bases and J 4 bases; nucleotides not matched to a gene: 4. CDR3 protein: CASSFTGGWNQPQHF. CDR3 nucleotide sequence: TGTGCCAGCAGTTTTACAGGGGGCTGGAATCAGCCCCAGCATTTT.

V gene TRBV6-5 combines with J gene TRBJ2-7; TRBD1 matches 7 bases. The CDR3 length is 13 residues. The junction had 4 bases not matched to a gene; V was cut back by 5 bases and J by 3 bases. In germline, CDR1 is MNHEY, CDR2 SVGAGI. The CDR3: CASSMGQIYEQYF. In nucleotides, the CDR3 is TGTGCCAGCAGTATGGGACAGATCTACGAGCAGTACTTC.

The rearrangement links TRBV29-1 to TRBJ2-3, with D unclear. Trimming removed 4 bases from V and 1 base from J, with 6 bases in between. The CDR3 has 12 amino acids. CDR1 and CDR2 (germline): SQVTM, ANQGSEA. The CDR3 region is CSVGWGTDTQYF. CDR3 bases: TGCAGCGTTGGGTGGGGCACAGATACGCAGTATTTT.

The rearrangement joins TRBV28 to TRBJ2-7; 7 bases are shared with TRBD1. The CDR3 extends over 13 amino acids. Germline trimming cut 6 bases from V and 9 bases from J; bases unmatched to any gene: 11. CDR1 and CDR2 (germline): MDHEN, SYDVKM. CDR3 coding DNA: TGTGCCAGCAGCACGACAGGGAATAGTGCGCAGTACTTC. Its translation is CASSTTGNSAQYF.

The gene calls are TRBV6-1 and TRBJ1-2; TRBD1 might be the D (6 bases). CDR1 is MNHNS and CDR2 is SASEGT in the germline V gene. This CDR3 is built from 13 residues. V was clipped by 4 bases and J by 4 bases, with 10 bases between them. The CDR3 is CASSAWDIYGYTF. The DNA of the CDR3 is TGTGCCAGCAGTGCGTGGGACATCTATGGCTACACCTTC.

This chain joins TRBV10-3 and TRBJ2-7; D ambiguous. The germline V gene has CDR1 ENHRY and CDR2 SYGVKD. The CDR3 totals 13 residues. V was clipped by 5 bases and J by 3 bases, with 11 bases between them. CDR3: CAISMSLLYEQYF. The CDR3 bases are TGTGCCATCAGTATGAGTTTGCTCTACGAGCAGTACTTC.

The CDR3 loop reads CASSPMGSSYNEQFF. The CDR3 DNA sequence: TGTGCCAGCAGCCCGATGGGGAGCTCCTACAATGAGCAGTTCTTC. The rearrangement uses TRBV7-9 and TRBJ2-1; maybe TRBD2 (5 bases). The V gene's germline CDR1 is SEHNR and CDR2 FQNEAQ (reference sequence). There are 15 residues in the CDR3. V shed 5 bases and J shed 0 bases, with 11 bases lying between them.

CDR3 DNA sequence: TGTGCCAGCGTTCCCTTGGCGGGAGGGTCCTGGCAGTTCTTC. As protein: CASVPLAGGSWQFF. V usage is TRBV28 and J usage is TRBJ2-1; 9 positions agree with TRBD2. Germline V gives CDR1 MDHEN, CDR2 SYDVKM. The ends lost 8 bases at V and 12 bases at J; junction bases unmatched: 14. This CDR3 is built from 14 residues.

The chain combines TRBV9 with TRBJ1-1; TRBD1 aligns across 7 bases. Trimming took 0 bases from V and 5 from J; bases not matched to a gene: 7. The CDR3 consists of 15 residues. Germline lookup yields CDR1 SGDLS and CDR2 YYNGEE. The CDR3, as DNA: TGTGCCAGCAGCGTAGATAAGGGGGCGACGACTGAAGCTTTCTTT. The encoded protein is CASSVDKGATTEAFF.

Worth noting for this clone: This same CDR3 is encoded by further DNA sequences in the sample. The chain uses TRBV27 and TRBJ2-7; D gene uncertain. The CDR3 sequence is 15 residues long. V was pared by 0 bases and J by 0 bases, with 9 bases between. The germline V gene encodes CDR1 MNHEY and CDR2 SMNVEV (reference sequence). The CDR3 sequence is CASSLSGFGSYEQYF. In DNA, the CDR3 is TGTGCCAGCAGTTTATCTGGGTTTGGCTCCTACGAGCAGTACTTC.

The chain joins TRBV5-8 to TRBJ2-5; D possibly uses TRBD1 or TRBD2 (5 bases each). V lost 4 bases to trimming and J lost 9 bases, with 16 bases between them. CDR1 and CDR2 from the germline V gene are SGHTS and YDEGEE. This CDR3 has 13 amino acids. Written as DNA, the CDR3 is TGTGCCAGCAGCCCCTCGTTCGGGGCGGCCCAGTACTTC. Translated, it gives CASSPSFGAAQYF.

This clone was picked up a small number of times. The chain carries TRBV7-6 and TRBJ2-2, with 7 positions matching TRBD2. V shed 4 bases, J shed 2 bases, and the junction held 4 bases outside the gene matches. The CDR3 loop spans 15 amino acids. Germline V gives CDR1 SGHVS, CDR2 FNYEAQ. Here the CDR3 reads CASSSGGPNTGELFF. The CDR3 DNA reads as TGTGCCAGCAGCTCGGGGGGTCCCAACACCGGGGAGCTGTTTTTT.

V is TRBV20-1 and J is TRBJ1-2; 10 nucleotides align to TRBD1. The CDR3 loop spans 11 amino acids. Germline-derived CDR1 and CDR2 are DFQATT and SNEGSKA (reference sequence). V was clipped by 5 bases and J by 12 bases; unmatched bases: 6. Written as DNA, the CDR3 is TGCAGTGCTGGGACAGGGGTGGTAGACACCTTC. Encoded protein: CSAGTGVVDTF.

The chain carries TRBV27 and TRBJ2-2, with 14 bases identical to TRBD2. The CDR3 extends over 15 amino acids. Germline V gene data show CDR1 as MNHEY and CDR2 as SMNVEV (reference sequence). The junction had 8 bases not matched to a gene; V was cut back by 5 bases and J by 12 bases. The CDR3 is CASSKPGLAGGKLFF. Here the CDR3 DNA reads TGTGCCAGCAGTAAACCCGGACTAGCGGGAGGAAAGCTGTTTTTT.